This T cell receptor (beta chain) is from a study of T-cell reconstitution after alpha-beta-depleted transplantation in children. Study-wide results and caveats: T cells produced anew were the main source of T-cell counts and diversity one year after transplant. Several hundred graft clones that had expanded were reportedly the source of alpha-beta T cells about two months after transplant. The origin of high day-60 TCRbeta diversity in some patients lay in surviving recipient T cells and thymic progenitors.

The TCRbeta library was prepared with unique molecular identifiers. From the PCR reads, TCRdb called clonotypes with MiXCR, one entry per CDR3 protein. The repertoire holds about 600,000 distinct CDR3 sequences, with 20% to 25% as singletons. In this sample, this clonotype turned up many times. What it binds is unknown. With V trimmed by 8 bases and J by 7 bases, 8 bases remained unmatched. The germline V gene encodes CDR1 MDHEN and CDR2 SYDVKM. The CDR3 consists of 13 residues. This clonotype originated in a boy younger than two who had a stem cell transplant for acute myeloid leukemia, so the T cells may come from the graft donor. The J gene is TRBJ2-4, the V gene TRBV28, with 7 bases that match TRBD2. The sequenced sample was PBMCs, mostly from graft donor cells, obtained 360 days after TCRalphabeta/CD19-depleted stem cell transplant. CDR3 sequence (DNA): TGTGCCAGCCTAGAAGCGGGGAGGAACATTCAGTACTTC. Translation gives CASLEAGRNIQYF.